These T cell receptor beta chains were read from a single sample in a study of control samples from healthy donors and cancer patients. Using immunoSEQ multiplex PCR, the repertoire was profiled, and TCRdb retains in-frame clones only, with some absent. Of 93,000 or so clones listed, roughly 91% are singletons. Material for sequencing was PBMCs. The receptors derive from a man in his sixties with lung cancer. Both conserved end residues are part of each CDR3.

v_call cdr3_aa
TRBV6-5 CASISVSLGNTEAFF
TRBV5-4 CASSLGLYNEQFF
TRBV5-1 CASGAGGPSPLHF
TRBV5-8 CASSLDFRASFEQYF
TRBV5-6 CASSYRRGMGYGYTF
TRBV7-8 CASSFSEMNTEAFF
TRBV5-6 CASSSLQLGQPQHF
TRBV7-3 CASSLMMTGSTGELFF
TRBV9 CASSVGGGSGNTIYF
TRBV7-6 CASSKEGATNEKLFF
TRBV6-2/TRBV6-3 CASSRTDRAGTDTQYF
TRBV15 CATSREGKYGYTF
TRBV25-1 CASSEGGGVRETQYF
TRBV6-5 CASRDSLYGYTF
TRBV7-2 CASSPGGGGKNYGYTF
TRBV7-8 CASSLLLWSSTSDTQYF
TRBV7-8 CASSSQGAGYSNQPQHF
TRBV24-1 CATSDAAGGIEQFF
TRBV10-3 CAISESAASGNTIYF
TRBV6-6 CASTDLGQVNGYTF
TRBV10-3 CAISESRGIANEKLFF
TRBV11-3 CASSSRGPGELFF
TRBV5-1 CASSLSMQAGNTIYF